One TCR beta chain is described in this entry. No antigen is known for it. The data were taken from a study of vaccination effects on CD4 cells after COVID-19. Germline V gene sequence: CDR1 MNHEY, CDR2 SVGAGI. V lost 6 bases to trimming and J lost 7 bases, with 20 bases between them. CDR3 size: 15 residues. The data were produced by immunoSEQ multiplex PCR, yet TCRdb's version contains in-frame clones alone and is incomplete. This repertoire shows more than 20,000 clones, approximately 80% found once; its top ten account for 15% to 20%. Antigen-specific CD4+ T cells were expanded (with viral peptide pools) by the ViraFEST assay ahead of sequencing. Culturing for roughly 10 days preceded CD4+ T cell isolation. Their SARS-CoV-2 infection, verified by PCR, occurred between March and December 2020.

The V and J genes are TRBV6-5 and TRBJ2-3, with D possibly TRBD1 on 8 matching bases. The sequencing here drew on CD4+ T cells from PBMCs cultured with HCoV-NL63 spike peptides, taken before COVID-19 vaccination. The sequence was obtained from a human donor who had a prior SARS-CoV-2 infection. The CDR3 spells CASRSGGQVDYTQYF. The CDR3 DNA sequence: TGTGCCAGCAGGTCGGGGGGACAGGTCGATTATACGCAGTATTTT.